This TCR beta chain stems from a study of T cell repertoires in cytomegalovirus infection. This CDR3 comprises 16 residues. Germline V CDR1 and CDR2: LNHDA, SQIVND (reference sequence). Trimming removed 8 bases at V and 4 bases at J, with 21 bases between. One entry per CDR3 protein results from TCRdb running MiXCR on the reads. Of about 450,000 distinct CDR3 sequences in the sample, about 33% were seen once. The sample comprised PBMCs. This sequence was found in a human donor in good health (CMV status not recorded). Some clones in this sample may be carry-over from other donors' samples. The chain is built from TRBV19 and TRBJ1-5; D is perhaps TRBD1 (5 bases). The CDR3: CASHTLGGLSNQPQHF. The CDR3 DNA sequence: TGTGCCAGTCACACCCTGGGGGGGTTATCTAATCAGCCCCAGCATTTT.